This entry describes one T cell receptor beta chain. Measured with immunoSEQ multiplex PCR; TCRdb has only the in-frame clones, and not every one. This table holds 50,000 to 70,000 clones, over 90% found once. This sample is part of a study of T cell changes during pregnancy in multiple sclerosis. Germline CDR1 and CDR2: SGDLS and YYNGEE. The CDR3 is 18 amino acids. V gave up 6 bases and J gave up 4 bases; unmatched junction bases: 20. The sequenced sample was peripheral blood, obtained in the first trimester of pregnancy. This rearrangement joins TRBV9 to TRBJ1-1, with 8 nucleotides matching TRBD1. This sequence was found in a female donor with multiple sclerosis, enrolled in a pregnancy study. CDR3 nucleotide sequence: TGTGCCAGCATCGCCCACGAGGGAGAGCGGGACAGGACCACTGAAGCTTTCTTT. It codes for CASIAHEGERDRTTEAFF.